A single sample gave rise to the 2 T cell receptor beta chains below, sequenced in a study of blood T cell repertoires in COVID-19 (dated by TCRdb to the early 2020s). The library came from the immunoSEQ multiplex PCR assay. TCRdb mirrors the immuneACCESS table, restricted to in-frame sequences. Some clones are absent from its copies; in checked studies, under half trace to an unresolved V gene, and the reason for the others is unknown. The sample table contains a few hundred thousand clones; only one count was recorded for approximately 83% of them. Of the sample, around 2.2% falls within the top ten clones. Specimen: PBMCs or T cells enriched from blood (not recorded which). These receptors came from a man aged 25-40 years who had recovered from COVID-19.

The CDR3: CASSIKRGGSDEQFF. The DNA of the CDR3 is TGTGCCAGTAGTATCAAGAGGGGGGGCAGCGATGAGCAGTTCTTC. The rearrangement uses TRBV19 and TRBJ2-1; the D gene is possibly TRBD2 (7 bases). This CDR3 is 15 amino acids long. The germline gives CDR1 LNHDA, CDR2 SQIVND (reference sequence). V was pared by 3 bases and J by 8 bases, with 17 bases between.

The genes are TRBV6-2 or TRBV6-3 and TRBJ1-2; no reliable D call. Looked up from germline, CDR1 is MNHEY and CDR2 is SVGEGT. The CDR3 is 13 residues long. Trimming took off 6 bases at V and 6 bases at J, with 14 bases between the two ends. CDR3 sequence (DNA): TGTGCCAGCAGCAAAACGGAGGTTGATGGCTACACCTTC. Its translation is CASSKTEVDGYTF.